This record concerns one TCR beta chain sequence. No antigen is known for it. The assay was immunoSEQ multiplex PCR, and TCRdb's table has in-frame clones only and misses some. Of fewer than 1 million clones listed, 96% are singletons. The data were taken from a study of shared clonotypes between healthy human individuals. Terminally differentiated effector memory CD45RA+ cells were left out of the naive CD8 fraction, which was CD45RO-negative and positively selected for CCR7. Study-wide points: Compared with clonotypes that all four donors shared, non-shared clonotypes had lower generation probabilities.

Per germline, CDR1 SGHDN and CDR2 FVKESK. The CDR3 contains 16 residues. V was shortened by 1 base and J by 0 bases, with 12 bases between the two germline ends. This chain uses TRBV14 with TRBJ2-5, with D possibly called TRBD1 or TRBD2 (5 bases each). The source is a man younger than 40 in good health. The material sequenced was naive CD8+ T cells sorted from blood. The CDR3 DNA is TGTGCCAGCAGCCAAGGGAATTGGGGGAACCAAGAGACCCAGTACTTC. Residues: CASSQGNWGNQETQYF. Drawing the rest from reference TRBV14 and TRBJ2-5, the complete variable domain is EAGVTQFPSHSVIEKGQTVTLRCDPISGHDNLYWYRRVMGKEIKFLLHFVKESKQDESGMPNNRFLAERTGGTYSTLKVQPAELEDSGVYFCASSQGNWGNQETQYFGPGTRLLVL.